By share, the clone carrying this TCR delta chain counts as medium-sized. The data were taken from a study of human gamma delta and Vdelta1 T cells. TCRdb fed the PCR reads into CATT to redo clone calling. The sample gives 880 or so delta-chain clones, 15% to 20% of which show up once; more than 60% is in the top ten. Trimming removed 6 bases from V and 0 bases from J; junction bases left unmatched: 36. Germline loops: CDR1 TSWWSYY, CDR2 QGS. CDR3 length: 25 amino acids. The chain employs TRDV1 and TRDJ1, with TRDD3 matching 8 bases. The sample taken for sequencing was Vdelta1 gamma-delta T cells from blood. This TCR came from a human donor in good health. In DNA form, the CDR3 reads TGTGCTCTTGGTCAGTTACTCCTACCACACAAAAGAGGCTGGGGGACCTTCGAGTACACCGATAAACTCATCTTT. Translation gives CALGQLLLPHKRGWGTFEYTDKLIF.